The T cell receptor (beta chain) described here comes from a study of cytomegalovirus exposure and HLA in healthy donors. Study results and limitations: Later genetic work tied a missense DCLRE1C variant to beta-chain V and J trimming. Across donors, sequencing depth was assumed by presence/absence analyses to be roughly uniform.

Germline CDR1 is KGHSH and CDR2 is LQKENI. There are 16 residues in the CDR3. The J segment lost 10 bases and the V segment lost 1 base, leaving 8 bases of the junction unmatched. Vbeta (60) and Jbeta (13) primers were used in the PCR. Per the authors' pipeline: Per a later analysis, the number of unique TCR beta chains was about 80 million, of which roughly 11 million were shared. Profiled with immunoSEQ multiplex PCR; TCRdb holds only in-frame clones, not every one. V, J and clone size were drawn from that table, and D and trimming were deduced from the DNA. Of about 120,000 clones listed, more than 65% were seen once; the top ten hold approximately 5.5%. This clone has a single count. Its antigen is not known.

The V call is TRBV18, the J call TRBJ1-3; 12 positions match TRBD1. This TCR derives from a man aged 18 to 29 in good health and CMV-seropositive. The sample comprised PBMCs. CDR3 sequence (DNA): TGTGCCAGCTCACCACTCGGGACAGGGGGCCAGAGTACCATATATTTT. Its translation: CASSPLGTGGQSTIYF.